This T cell receptor beta chain is drawn from a study of human T cells and chemical hapten exposure. In the study overall: The scalp of each patient received a weekly diphenylcyclopropenone dose for the full roughly 25-week study. Chiefly female patients presented with alopecia areata, totalis or universalis. Findings of the study overall: Expanded TCRs grouped into significantly more large CDR3 similarity clusters than controls produced.

Germline V gives CDR1 SGHRS, CDR2 YFSETQ. The ends were cut back, 0 bases at V and 9 bases at J, with 16 bases in the middle. The length of the CDR3 is 16 residues. Unique molecular identifiers were affixed to discrete cDNA molecules within the library. Each CDR3 protein is one row after TCRdb ran MiXCR on the RACE reads. This table holds around 100,000 distinct CDR3 sequences, more than 9.5% found once. Time point defined: patch test 1, 2 weeks after DPC sensitization. Treatment indicated: therapeutic diphenylcyclopropenone sensitization with weekly scalp DPC. This clonotype was seen a handful of times. What it recognizes is unknown.

This chain uses TRBV5-1 with TRBJ1-6; D is unresolved. The clonotype originates from a woman in her thirties or forties with alopecia areata. Some clones in this sample may be carry-over from other donors' samples. This specimen was whole blood, taken in connection with sensitization to the hapten diphenylcyclopropenone (DPC). The CDR3 DNA follows: TGCGCCAGCAGCTTGGATACAGCCAGGCCGGGTTCACCCCTCCACTTT. Its translation: CASSLDTARPGSPLHF. Variable domain in full (rest from reference TRBV5-1 and TRBJ1-6): KAGVTQTPRYLIKTRGQQVTLSCSPISGHRSVSWYQQTPGQGLQFLFEYFSETQRNKGNFPGRFSGRQFSNSRSEMNVSTLELGDSALYLCASSLDTARPGSPLHFGNGTRLTVT.